This TCR beta chain stems from a study of blood T cell repertoires in COVID-19. On the study more broadly: COVID-19 samples from acute and convalescent phases originated in the United States, Italy and Spain. The analysed material was cDNA or gDNA that came from T cells, B-cell-depleted T cells, or PBMCs.

In the original workflow: By means of reference gene primer amplification, nucleated cell counts were estimated. This table comes from immunoSEQ multiplex PCR, and its TCRdb copy is limited to in-frame clones, with some not included. Clone size and V and J calls were adopted from that table, with D and trimming inferred from the DNA. This table has 150,000 or so clones, 85% to 90% appearing once. The germline gives CDR1 KGHSH, CDR2 LQKENI. This CDR3 is 15 amino acids long. Trimming cost V 3 bases and J 1 base, with 13 bases left between them. This TCR came from a man younger than 30 with acute or convalescent COVID-19. This chain connects TRBV18 to TRBJ2-7; tentatively, D is TRBD1 (8 bases). Sequencing input: peripheral blood. The CDR3 DNA follows: TGTGCCAGCTCACCCGACAGGGGAGGGTCCTACGAGCAGTACGTC. This codes for CASSPDRGGSYEQYV.